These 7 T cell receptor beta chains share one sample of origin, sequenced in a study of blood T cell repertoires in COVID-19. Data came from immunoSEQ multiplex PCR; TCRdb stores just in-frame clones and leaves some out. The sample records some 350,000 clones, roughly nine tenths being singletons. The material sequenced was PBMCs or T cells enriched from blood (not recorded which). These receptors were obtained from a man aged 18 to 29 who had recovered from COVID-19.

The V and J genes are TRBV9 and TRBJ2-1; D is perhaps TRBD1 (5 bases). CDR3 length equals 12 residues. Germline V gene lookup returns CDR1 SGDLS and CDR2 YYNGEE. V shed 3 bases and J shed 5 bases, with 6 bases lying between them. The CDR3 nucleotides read TGTGCCAGCAGCGAGACAGACAATGAGCAGTTCTTC. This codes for CASSETDNEQFF. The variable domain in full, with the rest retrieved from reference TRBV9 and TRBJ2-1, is DSGVTQTPKHLITATGQRVTLRCSPRSGDLSVYWYQQSLDQGLQFLIQYYNGEERAKGNILERFSAQQFPDLHSELNLSSLELGDSALYFCASSETDNEQFFGPGTRLTVL.

Here the CDR3 DNA reads TGTGCCAGCAGCATCCCTTTGGGACAGGGGTTTGGAAACACCATATATTTT. Amino acid sequence: CASSIPLGQGFGNTIYF. This chain connects TRBV28 to TRBJ1-3, with 10 positions matching TRBD1. V shed 6 bases, J shed 3 bases, and the junction held 11 bases outside the gene matches. Per germline, CDR1 MDHEN and CDR2 SYDVKM. This CDR3 is built from 17 residues.

The CDR3 sequence is CASSSIAGAGDTQYF. CDR3 bases: TGTGCCAGCAGTTCAATAGCGGGAGCAGGAGATACGCAGTATTTT. V usage is TRBV28 and J usage is TRBJ2-3; 9 bases map to TRBD2. Germline lookup yields CDR1 MDHEN and CDR2 SYDVKM. Trimming removed 4 bases from V and 5 bases from J; junction bases left unmatched: 7. CDR3 length: 15 residues.

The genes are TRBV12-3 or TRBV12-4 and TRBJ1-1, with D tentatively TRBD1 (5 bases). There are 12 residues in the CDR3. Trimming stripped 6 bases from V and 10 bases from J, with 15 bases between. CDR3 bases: TGTGCCAGCAGCCGCGGACAATCAGGAGCTTTCTTT. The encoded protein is CASSRGQSGAFF.

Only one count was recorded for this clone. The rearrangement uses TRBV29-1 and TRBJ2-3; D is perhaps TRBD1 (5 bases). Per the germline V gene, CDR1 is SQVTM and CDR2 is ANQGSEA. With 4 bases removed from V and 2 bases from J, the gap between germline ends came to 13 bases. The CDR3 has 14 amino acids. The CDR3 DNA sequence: TGCAGCGTTGCCAGGGTGGACCTCACAGATACGCAGTATTTT. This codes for CSVARVDLTDTQYF.

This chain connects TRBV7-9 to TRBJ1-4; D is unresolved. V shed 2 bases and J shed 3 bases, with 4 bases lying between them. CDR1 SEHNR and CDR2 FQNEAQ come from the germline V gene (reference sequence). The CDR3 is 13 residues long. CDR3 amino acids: CASSLPANEKLFF. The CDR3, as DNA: TGTGCCAGCAGCTTACCGGCTAATGAAAAACTGTTTTTT.

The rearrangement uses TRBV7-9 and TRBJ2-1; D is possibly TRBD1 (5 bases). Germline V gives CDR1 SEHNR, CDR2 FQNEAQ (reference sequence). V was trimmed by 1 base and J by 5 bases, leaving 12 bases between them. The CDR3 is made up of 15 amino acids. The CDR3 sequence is CASSLGRQQDNEQFF. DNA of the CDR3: TGTGCCAGCAGCTTAGGGCGACAGCAAGACAATGAGCAGTTCTTC.